One and the same sample provided the 18 T cell receptor beta chains below, sequenced in a study of molecular identifiers for immune sequencing clone quantification listed by TCRdb under 2018. The library was made by PCR. TCRdb records Illumina HiSeq 4000 as the sequencer. TCRdb reworked the public reads: Q25 trimming with fastp, MiXCR clone assembly, productive beta chains retained. Entries that share a CDR3 protein sequence are merged under the most common genes and DNA. Within this sample are around 43,000 distinct CDR3 sequences, with about 19% of them counted one time only. Of the sample, approximately 1% falls within the top ten clones. Sequenced sample: naive CD8+ T cells from blood, with Jurkat cell RNA spiked in. The cell subset or site label, as the study defines it: FACS-sorted CD8+CD4-CCR7+CD45RA+ naive T cells. These receptors all stem from a human donor in good health. Some libraries in this study had Jurkat cell RNA spiked in.

This clonotype has just a few counts. A read error is possible here, since a much larger clone lies one base away. V gene TRBV2 combines with J gene TRBJ1-2, with 7 positions matching TRBD1. CDR3 length: 15 amino acids. Germline V gives CDR1 SNHLY, CDR2 FYNNEI. CDR3 sequence reads: CASSPRRGQGYGCTF. DNA for the CDR3: TGTGCCAGCAGTCCCAGGAGGGGGCAAGGCTATGGCTGCACCTTC.

This clonotype has at least ten counts. This chain connects TRBV6-5 to TRBJ2-2; perhaps TRBD2 as D (5 bases). The CDR3 extends over 16 amino acids. V lost 1 base to trimming and J lost 0 bases, with 9 bases between them. CDR1 is MNHEY and CDR2 is SVGAGI in the germline V gene. The CDR3 bases are TGTGCCAGCAGTTACTTTGCGGGCGCGAACACCGGGGAGCTGTTTTTT. Translation: CASSYFAGANTGELFF.

Of note for this clonotype: A much larger clone lies one base from this, so it may be a read error. This chain links TRBV6-2 or TRBV6-3 with TRBJ2-1, with D possibly matching TRBD1 (6 bases). Germline assignment: CDR1 MNHEY and CDR2 SVGEGT. CDR3 length equals 15 residues. The CDR3 region is CASSRDTGSCNEQFF. For the CDR3, the DNA is TGTGCCAGCAGTAGGGACACCGGCTCCTGCAATGAGCAGTTCTTC.

Concerning this clonotype itself: A much larger clone sits a single nucleotide away, making a read error possible. J is TRBJ2-1 and V is TRBV11-2; possible D gene TRBD2, 7 bases. This CDR3 has 17 amino acids. The germline CDR1 and CDR2 sequences are SGHAT and FQNNGV. The CDR3 sequence is CACSLDGGASSYNEQFF. CDR3 coding DNA: TGTGCCTGCAGCTTAGATGGGGGGGCCAGCTCCTACAATGAGCAGTTCTTC.

This clonotype was seen ten or more times. V usage is TRBV13 and J usage is TRBJ2-5, with TRBD2 matching 9 bases. Germline CDR1 and CDR2: PRHDT and FYEKMQ (reference sequence). The CDR3 is 19 amino acids. V shed 0 bases and J 2 bases; nucleotides not matched to a gene: 13. CDR3 residues: CASSLGRGSSGDLQETQYF. For the CDR3, the DNA is TGTGCCAGCAGCTTAGGCCGAGGTTCTAGCGGGGATTTACAAGAGACCCAGTACTTC.

This clonotype was picked up one time. The chain joins TRBV29-1 to TRBJ1-1, with 7 bases matching TRBD1. J gave up 5 bases and V 6 bases, and 6 bases lay outside the gene matches. The CDR3 is 12 residues long. Per germline, CDR1 SQVTM and CDR2 ANQGSEA. The CDR3 is CSVTDRATEAFF. For the CDR3, the DNA is TGCAGCGTGACCGACAGGGCGACTGAAGCTTTCTTT.

This clonotype was counted many times. This rearrangement joins TRBV10-2 to TRBJ2-6; perhaps D is TRBD1 or TRBD2 (5 bases each). V shed 0 bases and J shed 0 bases, with 18 bases lying between them. The CDR3 is made up of 20 amino acids. The germline V gene has CDR1 WSHSY and CDR2 SAAADI. The CDR3 is CASSESPWGRTSSGANVLTF. The DNA of the CDR3 is TGCGCCAGCAGTGAGTCCCCGTGGGGGAGAACGAGCTCTGGGGCCAACGTCCTGACTTTC.

This clonotype was seen repeatedly, ten times or more. In DNA form, the CDR3 reads TGTGCCAGTAGTATTTACCGGAATGAGCAGTTCTTC. This encodes CASSIYRNEQFF. V usage is TRBV19 and J usage is TRBJ2-1; D unresolved. CDR3 length: 12 residues. The germline CDR1 and CDR2 sequences are LNHDA and SQIVND (reference sequence). V shed 3 bases and J shed 7 bases, with 7 bases lying between them.

This clonotype showed up many times. The chain uses TRBV27 and TRBJ2-3; 8 positions agree with TRBD1. The CDR3 covers 15 residues. CDR1 MNHEY and CDR2 SMNVEV come from the germline V gene (reference sequence). The V segment lost 6 bases and the J segment 1 base; nucleotides outside the gene matches: 6. CDR3 residues: CASRPGGAGTDTQYF. CDR3 nucleotides: TGTGCCAGCAGGCCAGGGGGCGCCGGCACAGATACGCAGTATTTT.

The chain is built from TRBV5-1 and TRBJ2-5; D possibly uses TRBD1 or TRBD2 (6 bases each). CDR3 length: 15 amino acids. Between the trimmed V and J ends, which lost 0 bases and 5 bases, there was a span of 14 bases. The germline V gene encodes CDR1 SGHRS and CDR2 YFSETQ. The CDR3 protein is CASSLAGGLGETQYF. The CDR3 DNA is TGCGCCAGCAGCTTGGCTGGGGGGCTCGGGGAGACCCAGTACTTC.

This clonotype occurred many times. The V and J genes are TRBV20-1 and TRBJ1-2, with no clear D. Germline loops: CDR1 DFQATT, CDR2 SNEGSKA (reference sequence). Trimming removed 3 bases at V and 5 bases at J, with 7 bases between. The CDR3 consists of 11 residues. CDR3 coding DNA: TGCAGTGCTAGTTCTGAATATGGCTACACCTTC. Its protein product is CSASSEYGYTF.

As regards this clonotype: A clone one base away is much larger, so this may be a read error. The chain is built from TRBV4-3 and TRBJ2-7; TRBD1 matches 7 bases. This CDR3 is built from 16 residues. V dropped 1 base and J dropped 3; count of bases not matched to a gene: 9. In germline, CDR1 is LGHNA, CDR2 YSLEER. CDR3 DNA: TGCGCCAGCAGCCAAGGCACCGGGACAGACTACTACGAGCAGTACTTC. This encodes CASSQGTGTDYYEQYF.

Comment on this clonotype: A much larger clone differs from this one at a single base, so this may be a read error. The chain couples TRBV6-2 or TRBV6-3 to TRBJ2-2; no clear D. This CDR3 is 15 amino acids long. The V end lost 8 bases, the J end lost 9 bases, and 22 bases lay between the germline ends. Germline V gene sequence: CDR1 MNHEY, CDR2 SVGEGT. The CDR3 loop is CASRMASVLQWELFF. The CDR3 DNA reads TGTGCCAGCCGCATGGCGTCAGTTCTACAGTGGGAGCTGTTTTTT.

Ten or more counts support this clonotype. The chain links TRBV19 to TRBJ2-2; 8 positions match TRBD1. The length of the CDR3 is 16 residues. V gave up 5 bases and J gave up 4 bases; unmatched junction bases: 9. The V gene's germline CDR1 is LNHDA and CDR2 SQIVND (reference sequence). The CDR3 DNA reads as TGTGCCAGTAGTGCGGGGACAGGTGGTGTCACCGGGGAGCTGTTTTTT. This encodes CASSAGTGGVTGELFF.

In its sample, this clonotype was seen a few times. A much larger clone differs from this one at a single base, so this may be a read error. The chain joins TRBV6-2 or TRBV6-3 to TRBJ1-1; 8 bases match TRBD1. CDR1 MNHEY and CDR2 SVGEGT come from the germline V gene. The CDR3 consists of 13 residues. DNA of the CDR3: TGTGCCAGCATTGACAGGGGTATCACTGGAGCTTTCTTT. Its protein product is CASIDRGITGAFF.

The V gene is TRBV6-2 or TRBV6-3, the J gene TRBJ1-1; tentatively, D is TRBD1 (5 bases). Per the germline V gene, CDR1 is MNHEY and CDR2 is SVGEGT. With 6 bases removed from V and 4 bases from J, the gap between germline ends came to 21 bases. The CDR3 is 16 residues long. CDR3 sequence (DNA): TGTGCCAGCAGACCGGGACGCGTGGGTCCGAGCACTGAAGCTTTCTTT. The encoded protein is CASRPGRVGPSTEAFF.

This clonotype was seen at least ten times. The chain joins TRBV27 to TRBJ2-1; 7 positions match TRBD1. Germline V gene sequence: CDR1 MNHEY, CDR2 SMNVEV (reference sequence). V shed 2 bases, J shed 2 bases, and the junction held 3 bases outside the gene matches. This CDR3 region has 15 residues. CDR3 sequence reads: CASSLGQDPYNEQFF. DNA for the CDR3: TGTGCCAGCAGTTTAGGACAGGACCCCTACAATGAGCAGTTCTTC.

Details on this clonotype: A much larger clone lies one base from this, so it may be a read error. This chain links TRBV7-9 with TRBJ2-7; D is unresolved. The CDR3 spans 12 residues. The V gene lost 11 bases and the J gene lost 2 bases, with 13 bases spanning the gap. Germline V gene lookup returns CDR1 SEHNR and CDR2 FQNEAQ (reference sequence). The CDR3 DNA is TGTGCCTGCGGTTCGGGCCCCTACGAGCAGTACTTC. It codes for CACGSGPYEQYF. Combining the CDR3 with reference TRBV7-9 and TRBJ2-7 gives the whole variable domain DTGVSQNPRHKITKRGQNVTFRCDPISEHNRLYWYRQTLGQGPEFLTYFQNEAQLEKSRLLSDRFSAERPKGSFSTLEIQRTEQGDSAMYLCACGSGPYEQYFGPGTRLTVT.